The 21 T cell receptor beta chains given below trace back to one sample, sequenced in a study of CD4+ T cells in melanoma. Assay used: immunoSEQ multiplex PCR; TCRdb lists only in-frame clones, some missing. The sample shows around 13,000 clones, approximately 72% of them seen only once. The material sequenced was cells from a culture (not recorded whether cultured in vitro). Receptor source: a human donor with melanoma.

In nucleotides, the CDR3 is TGTGCCAGCAGCCTCCTTCTTACAACAGATACGCAGTATTTT. It is translated as CASSLLLTTDTQYF. The V and J genes are TRBV11-2 and TRBJ2-3; no definite D call. Germline V gives CDR1 SGHAT, CDR2 FQNNGV. V lost 5 bases, J lost 3 bases, and 12 bases lay in between. The CDR3 length is 14 residues. Full variable domain (outside the CDR3, taken from reference TRBV11-2 and TRBJ2-3): EAGVAQSPRYKIIEKRQSVAFWCNPISGHATLYWYQQILGQGPKLLIQFQNNGVVDDSQLPKDRFSAERLKGVDSTLKIQPAKLEDSAVYLCASSLLLTTDTQYFGPGTRLTVL.

V gene TRBV18 combines with J gene TRBJ1-2, with D unresolved. This CDR3 contains 14 residues. V lost 5 bases, J lost 3 bases, and 13 bases lay in between. Per germline, CDR1 KGHSH and CDR2 LQKENI. This CDR3 reads CASSMRVPDYGYTF. The CDR3, as DNA: TGTGCCAGCTCAATGAGGGTTCCCGACTATGGCTACACCTTC.

The chain couples TRBV7-3 to TRBJ2-1; TRBD2 aligns across 10 bases. V gave up 3 bases and J gave up 8 bases; unmatched junction bases: 16. Looked up from germline, CDR1 is SGHTA and CDR2 is FQGTGA. This CDR3 has 18 residues. CDR3 coding DNA: TGTGCCAGCAGCTTCCTCCCGGGTGTAGCGGGGGGCCCCGATGAGCAGTTCTTC. This gives the protein CASSFLPGVAGGPDEQFF.

The DNA for the CDR3 is TGCGCCAGCAGCATCACAGATACGCAGTATTTT. Protein sequence: CASSITDTQYF. The chain links TRBV5-1 to TRBJ2-3; D is unclear. This CDR3 region has 11 residues. The V gene lost 4 bases and the J gene lost 2 bases, with 2 bases spanning the gap. CDR1 is SGHRS, CDR2 YFSETQ, per germline.

This clone was detected a few times. The chain carries TRBV11-1 and TRBJ2-2; tentatively, D is TRBD1 or TRBD2 (6 bases each). Trimming removed 1 base from V and 2 bases from J, with 11 bases in between. The V gene's germline CDR1 is SGHAT and CDR2 FQDESV (reference sequence). This CDR3 spans 16 amino acids. Written as DNA, the CDR3 is TGTGCCAGCAGCTTAGAATGGGGGGCCAACACCGGGGAGCTGTTTTTT. It codes for CASSLEWGANTGELFF.

The V and J genes are TRBV9 and TRBJ2-3; the D gene is possibly TRBD2 (7 bases). Trimming removed 0 bases from V and 3 bases from J, with 11 bases in between. Germline V gives CDR1 SGDLS, CDR2 YYNGEE. The CDR3 contains 15 residues. CDR3 in amino acids: CASSVGGGATDTQYF. The DNA for the CDR3 is TGTGCCAGCAGCGTAGGAGGGGGGGCAACAGATACGCAGTATTTT.

This clone was detected only a few times. The chain couples TRBV29-1 to TRBJ1-4, with 11 bases lining up with TRBD1. V lost 3 bases to trimming and J lost 5 bases; unmatched junction nucleotides: 2. The length of the CDR3 is 14 residues. CDR1 is SQVTM and CDR2 is ANQGSEA in the germline V gene. CDR3 in DNA: TGCAGCGTTGAGGGGACAGGGGGAAATGAAAAACTGTTTTTT. Translation gives CSVEGTGGNEKLFF.

The chain uses TRBV6-6 and TRBJ2-2; TRBD2 might be the D (5 bases). The V gene lost 8 bases and the J gene lost 4 bases, with 20 bases spanning the gap. Per the germline V gene, CDR1 is MNHNY and CDR2 is SVGAGI (reference sequence). This CDR3 has 16 amino acids. The CDR3 sequence is CASSSRGALFTGELFF. The DNA for the CDR3 is TGTGCCAGCTCATCCCGGGGAGCACTTTTCACCGGGGAGCTGTTTTTT.

The V gene is TRBV21-1, the J gene TRBJ2-5; the DNA was not used to check the table's D call, TRBD2. TRBV21-1 is tagged as a pseudogene. The CDR3 is made up of 14 amino acids. This CDR3 is CASGNPGEGETQYF. DNA for the CDR3: TGTGCCAGCGGCAACCCAGGGGAGGGGGAGACCCAGTACTTC.

The rearrangement uses TRBV29-1 and TRBJ2-1, with a tentative D call TRBD1 (6 bases). With 6 bases removed from V and 0 bases from J, the gap between germline ends came to 12 bases. The germline CDR1 and CDR2 sequences are SQVTM and ANQGSEA. CDR3 length: 14 amino acids. The CDR3 protein is CSVLRGSSYNEQFF. Here the CDR3 DNA reads TGCAGCGTCCTAAGGGGGAGCTCCTACAATGAGCAGTTCTTC.

Only a few counts were recorded for this clone. The chain couples TRBV2 to TRBJ2-7; D is ambiguous. The CDR3 is made up of 12 amino acids. CDR1 is SNHLY and CDR2 is FYNNEI in the germline V gene. The germline V and J ends were trimmed by 5 bases and 0 bases, with 5 bases remaining between them. This chain's CDR3 is CASSPSSYEQYF. The CDR3 bases are TGTGCCAGCAGTCCGAGCTCCTACGAGCAGTACTTC.

Only one count was recorded for this clone. The rearrangement links TRBV13 to TRBJ1-1, with D possibly matching TRBD1 (6 bases). Germline V CDR1 and CDR2: PRHDT, FYEKMQ (reference sequence). V lost 5 bases, J lost 1 base, and 14 bases lay in between. The CDR3 totals 15 residues. The CDR3 here is CASSQGGGWNTEAFF. In nucleotides, the CDR3 is TGTGCCAGCAGCCAAGGGGGGGGATGGAACACTGAAGCTTTCTTT.

The V call is TRBV5-1, the J call TRBJ1-1; the D gene is possibly TRBD1 (6 bases). V lost 7 bases, J lost 1 base, and 11 bases lay in between. CDR3 length equals 13 residues. Germline loops: CDR1 SGHRS, CDR2 YFSETQ. DNA for the CDR3: TGCGCCAGCGGTACACAGGGGAACACTGAAGCTTTCTTT. Its translation: CASGTQGNTEAFF.

This clone was seen a handful of times. The gene calls are TRBV5-1 and TRBJ2-7; the D gene could be TRBD1 or TRBD2 (5 bases each). The germline V gene has CDR1 SGHRS and CDR2 YFSETQ. The CDR3 sequence is 14 residues long. V lost 3 bases, J lost 6 bases, and 16 bases lay in between. The CDR3 protein is CASSSSGTVVEQYF. DNA of the CDR3: TGCGCCAGCAGCTCCTCCGGGACGGTCGTCGAGCAGTACTTC.

The J gene is TRBJ2-3, the V gene TRBV27; 10 bases align to TRBD1. Trimming took 3 bases from V and 2 from J; bases not matched to a gene: 8. The germline V gene encodes CDR1 MNHEY and CDR2 SMNVEV (reference sequence). This CDR3 has 17 amino acids. The CDR3 spells CASSFTGTGVFTDTQYF. The CDR3 nucleotides read TGTGCCAGCAGTTTTACCGGGACAGGGGTTTTCACAGATACGCAGTATTTT.

The V gene is TRBV5-1, the J gene TRBJ2-1; D uncertain. In germline, CDR1 is SGHRS, CDR2 YFSETQ. CDR3 size: 16 residues. V shed 0 bases and J shed 0 bases, with 10 bases lying between them. The CDR3 loop reads CASSLGASSSYNEQFF. The CDR3 bases are TGCGCCAGCAGCTTGGGAGCTAGTAGCTCCTACAATGAGCAGTTCTTC. Variable domain in full (rest from reference TRBV5-1 and TRBJ2-1): KAGVTQTPRYLIKTRGQQVTLSCSPISGHRSVSWYQQTPGQGLQFLFEYFSETQRNKGNFPGRFSGRQFSNSRSEMNVSTLELGDSALYLCASSLGASSSYNEQFFGPGTRLTVL.

This chain uses TRBV27 with TRBJ1-6, with a possible D match to TRBD1 (6 bases). Per the germline V gene, CDR1 is MNHEY and CDR2 is SMNVEV (reference sequence). V lost 7 bases and J 6 bases, leaving 19 bases between the germline ends. The CDR3 loop spans 16 amino acids. CDR3 loop: CASNTYTGLGNSPLHF. The CDR3 region has the DNA TGTGCCAGCAATACCTACACAGGGTTGGGTAATTCACCCCTCCACTTT.

The V call is TRBV4-1, the J call TRBJ2-1; 12 positions match TRBD2. Germline loops: CDR1 MGHRA, CDR2 YSYEKL. CDR3 size: 18 residues. Trimming at V came to 3 bases and at J to 0 bases, leaving 6 bases not matched to a gene. The DNA for the CDR3 is TGCGCCAGCAGCCAGGCCGGACTAGCGGGGAGCTCCTACAATGAGCAGTTCTTC. Translation gives CASSQAGLAGSSYNEQFF.

This sequence joins TRBV6-1 and TRBJ2-1; the match to TRBD2 covers 7 bases. The CDR3 has 13 amino acids. J gave up 12 bases and V 4 bases, and 9 bases lay outside the gene matches. The germline V gene has CDR1 MNHNS and CDR2 SASEGT. CDR3: CASSVSGPGGQFF. The CDR3 DNA sequence: TGTGCCAGCAGTGTCTCGGGGCCGGGGGGGCAGTTCTTC.

The chain couples TRBV7-8 to TRBJ1-5, with a tentative D call TRBD1 (6 bases). The germline CDR1 and CDR2 sequences are SGHVS and FQNEAQ. Trimming took off 5 bases at V and 4 bases at J, with 12 bases between the two ends. The CDR3 consists of 14 residues. CDR3 in amino acids: CASSNTGRNQPQHF. The DNA for the CDR3 is TGTGCCAGCAGCAATACAGGGAGGAATCAGCCCCAGCATTTT.

This clone appeared once. The chain joins TRBV29-1 to TRBJ2-7; TRBD2 matches 7 bases. This CDR3 is built from 12 residues. CDR1 is SQVTM and CDR2 is ANQGSEA in the germline V gene. V was pared by 7 bases and J by 0 bases, with 3 bases of the junction left unmatched. The CDR3 DNA sequence: TGCAGCGCAGTAGCGGGCTCCTACGAGCAGTACTTC. Protein product: CSAVAGSYEQYF.